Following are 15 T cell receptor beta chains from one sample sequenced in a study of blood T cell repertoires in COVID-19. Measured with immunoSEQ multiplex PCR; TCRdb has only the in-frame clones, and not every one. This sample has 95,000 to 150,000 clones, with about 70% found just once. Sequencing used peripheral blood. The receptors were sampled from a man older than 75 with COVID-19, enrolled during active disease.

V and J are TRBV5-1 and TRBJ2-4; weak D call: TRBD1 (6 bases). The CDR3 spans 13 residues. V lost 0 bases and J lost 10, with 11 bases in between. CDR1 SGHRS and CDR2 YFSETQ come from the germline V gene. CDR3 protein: CASSLVGQYIQYF. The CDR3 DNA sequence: TGCGCCAGCAGCTTGGTGGGACAATATATTCAGTACTTC.

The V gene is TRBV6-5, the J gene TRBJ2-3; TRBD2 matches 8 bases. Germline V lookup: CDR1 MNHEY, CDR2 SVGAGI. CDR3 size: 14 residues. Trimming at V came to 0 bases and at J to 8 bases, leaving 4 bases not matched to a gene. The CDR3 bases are TGTGCCAGCAGTTACTCTAGCGGGAAGGCTACGCAGTATTTT. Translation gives CASSYSSGKATQYF.

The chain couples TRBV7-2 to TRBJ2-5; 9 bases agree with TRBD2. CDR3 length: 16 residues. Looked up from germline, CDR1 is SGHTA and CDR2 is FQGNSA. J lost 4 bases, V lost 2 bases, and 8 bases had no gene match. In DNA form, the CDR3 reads TGTGCCAGCAGCTTAACGGTAGCGGGAGCGGGAGAGACCCAGTACTTC. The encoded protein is CASSLTVAGAGETQYF.

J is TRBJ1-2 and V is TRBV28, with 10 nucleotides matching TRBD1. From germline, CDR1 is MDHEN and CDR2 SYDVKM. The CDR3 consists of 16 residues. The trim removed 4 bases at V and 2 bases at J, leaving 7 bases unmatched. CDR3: CASSSLMGQGNYGYTF. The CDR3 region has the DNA TGTGCCAGCAGTTCCCTTATGGGACAGGGGAACTATGGCTACACCTTC.

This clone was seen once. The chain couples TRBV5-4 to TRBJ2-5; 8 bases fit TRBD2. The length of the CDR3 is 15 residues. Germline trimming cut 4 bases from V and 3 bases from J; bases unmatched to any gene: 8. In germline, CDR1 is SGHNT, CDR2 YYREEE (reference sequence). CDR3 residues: CASSSTSGTKETQYF. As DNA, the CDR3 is TGTGCCAGCAGCAGCACTAGCGGAACCAAAGAGACCCAGTACTTC.

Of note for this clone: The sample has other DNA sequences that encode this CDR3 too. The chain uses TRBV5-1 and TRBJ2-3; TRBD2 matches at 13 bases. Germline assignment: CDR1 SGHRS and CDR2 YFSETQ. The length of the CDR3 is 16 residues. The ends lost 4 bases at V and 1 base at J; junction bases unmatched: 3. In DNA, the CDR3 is TGCGCCAGCAGCACTGGACTAGCGGGAGGCACAGATACGCAGTATTTT. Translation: CASSTGLAGGTDTQYF.

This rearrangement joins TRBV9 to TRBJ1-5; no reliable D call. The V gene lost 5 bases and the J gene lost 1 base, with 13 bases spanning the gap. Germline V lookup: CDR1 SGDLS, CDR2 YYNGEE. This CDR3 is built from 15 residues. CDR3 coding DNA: TGTGCCAGCAGTGTTGGAGTAGACAGCAATCAGCCCCAGCATTTT. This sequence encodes CASSVGVDSNQPQHF.

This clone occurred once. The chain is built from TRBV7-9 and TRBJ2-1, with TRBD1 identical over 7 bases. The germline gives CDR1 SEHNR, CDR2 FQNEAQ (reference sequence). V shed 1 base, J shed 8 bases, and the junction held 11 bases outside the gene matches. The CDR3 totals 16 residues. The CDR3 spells CASSLETGWDPDEQFF. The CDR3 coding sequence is TGTGCCAGCAGCTTAGAGACAGGGTGGGATCCGGATGAGCAGTTCTTC.

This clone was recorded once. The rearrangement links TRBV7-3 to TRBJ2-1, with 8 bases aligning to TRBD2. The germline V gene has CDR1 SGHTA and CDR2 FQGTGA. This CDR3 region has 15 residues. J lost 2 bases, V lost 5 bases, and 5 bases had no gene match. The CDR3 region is CASSAGGSAYNEQFF. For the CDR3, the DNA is TGTGCCAGCAGCGCGGGAGGATCGGCCTACAATGAGCAGTTCTTC. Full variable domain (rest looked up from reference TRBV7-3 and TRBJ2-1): GAGVSQTPSNKVTEKGKYVELRCDPISGHTALYWYRQSLGQGPEFLIYFQGTGAADDSGLPNDRFFAVRPEGSVSTLKIQRTERGDSAVYLCASSAGGSAYNEQFFGPGTRLTVL.

CDR3 residues: CASSYELLEQYF. In DNA, the CDR3 is TGTGCCAGCAGTTACGAGTTGCTCGAGCAGTACTTC. The chain employs TRBV6-2 or TRBV6-3 and TRBJ2-7; D remains unclear. Germline V gene data show CDR1 as MNHEY and CDR2 as SVGEGT. The CDR3 has 12 residues. V was clipped by 2 bases and J by 6 bases, with 8 bases between them.

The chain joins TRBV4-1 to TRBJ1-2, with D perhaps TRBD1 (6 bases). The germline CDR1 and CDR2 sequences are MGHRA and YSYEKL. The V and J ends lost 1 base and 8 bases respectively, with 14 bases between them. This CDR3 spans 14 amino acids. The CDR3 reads CASSQVGRGVGYTF. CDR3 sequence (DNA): TGCGCCAGCAGCCAAGTGGGCAGGGGAGTAGGCTACACCTTC.

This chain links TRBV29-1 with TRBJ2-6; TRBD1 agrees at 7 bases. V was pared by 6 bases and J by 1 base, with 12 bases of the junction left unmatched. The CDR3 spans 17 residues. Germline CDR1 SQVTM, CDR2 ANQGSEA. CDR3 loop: CSVSLRTGKSGANVLTF. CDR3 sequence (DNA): TGCAGCGTCTCTCTACGGACAGGAAAATCTGGGGCCAACGTCCTGACTTTC.

CDR3 residues: CATSRERQGGAAFF. In DNA, the CDR3 is TGTGCCACCAGCAGAGAAAGACAGGGGGGCGCTGCTTTCTTT. The J gene is TRBJ1-1, the V gene TRBV15, with 9 bases aligning to TRBD1. Germline-derived CDR1 and CDR2 are LNHNV and YYDKDF (reference sequence). The length of the CDR3 is 14 residues. V shed 0 bases, J shed 11 bases, and the junction held 7 bases outside the gene matches.

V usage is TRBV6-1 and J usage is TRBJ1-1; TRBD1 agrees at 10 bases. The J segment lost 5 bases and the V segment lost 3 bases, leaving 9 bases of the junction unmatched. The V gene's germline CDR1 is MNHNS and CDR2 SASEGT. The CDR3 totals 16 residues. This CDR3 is CASSEGQGMVDTEAFF. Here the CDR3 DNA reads TGTGCCAGCAGTGAGGGACAGGGGATGGTCGATACTGAAGCTTTCTTT.

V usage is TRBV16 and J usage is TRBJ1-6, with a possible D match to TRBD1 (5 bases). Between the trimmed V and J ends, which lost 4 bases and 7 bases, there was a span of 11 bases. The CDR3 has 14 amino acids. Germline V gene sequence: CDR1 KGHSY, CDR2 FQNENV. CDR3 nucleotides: TGTGCCAGCAGCCCCTGGCAGGGCAATTCACCCCTCCACTTT. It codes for CASSPWQGNSPLHF.